The T cell receptor (beta chain) under discussion was sequenced for a study of T cell responses to AZD1222 COVID-19 vaccine. Findings of the study overall: It should be noted that donors were predominantly white British and more often female, and clonal diversity was possibly underestimated. At baseline, seropositivity was found in only a handful of AZD1222 recipients. Spike-specific TCRs gained breadth and depth after people received two AZD1222 doses.

Note on this clone: Its antigen remains unidentified.

Using immunoSEQ multiplex PCR, the repertoire was profiled, and TCRdb retains in-frame clones only, with some absent. Among 40,000 to 55,000 clones listed, about 90% were seen once. Second doses were pooled across both intervals (about 4 or about 12 weeks). V lost 2 bases and J 8 bases, leaving 17 bases between the germline ends. Germline loops: CDR1 SGDLS, CDR2 YYNGEE. The CDR3 spans 15 residues. This TCR was recovered from an adult who received the AZD1222 COVID-19 vaccine. The J gene is TRBJ2-1, the V gene TRBV9, with D perhaps TRBD1 (5 bases). The sample consisted of peripheral blood, taken 28 days after the second AZD1222 dose. The chain's CDR3 is CASSVSGQGRDEQFF. The DNA for the CDR3 is TGTGCCAGCAGCGTTTCAGGGCAGGGCAGGGATGAGCAGTTCTTC.